This T cell receptor (beta chain) was found in a study of shared clonotypes between healthy human individuals. The germline V gene has CDR1 LNHDA and CDR2 SQIVND (reference sequence). With 0 bases removed from V and 0 bases from J, the gap between germline ends came to 9 bases. CDR3 size: 17 residues. Per the authors' pipeline: As immunoSEQ supplied junction-only sequences (without quality scores), filtering differed. Data came from immunoSEQ multiplex PCR; TCRdb stores just in-frame clones and leaves some out. The V and J calls and clone size were taken over from that table, and D and trimming were inferred from the DNA. Of just over 2,000,000 clones in the sample, 90% to 95% were seen once.

Sequencing used naive CD4+ T cells sorted from blood. Sample subset: CD45RA+ positively selected. The chain uses TRBV19 and TRBJ2-6; D is ambiguous. The sequence derives from a man aged 18 to 29 in good health. The CDR3 bases are TGTGCCAGTAGTATAGACGGGTCAAGCTCTGGGGCCAACGTCCTGACTTTC. Its translation: CASSIDGSSSGANVLTF.